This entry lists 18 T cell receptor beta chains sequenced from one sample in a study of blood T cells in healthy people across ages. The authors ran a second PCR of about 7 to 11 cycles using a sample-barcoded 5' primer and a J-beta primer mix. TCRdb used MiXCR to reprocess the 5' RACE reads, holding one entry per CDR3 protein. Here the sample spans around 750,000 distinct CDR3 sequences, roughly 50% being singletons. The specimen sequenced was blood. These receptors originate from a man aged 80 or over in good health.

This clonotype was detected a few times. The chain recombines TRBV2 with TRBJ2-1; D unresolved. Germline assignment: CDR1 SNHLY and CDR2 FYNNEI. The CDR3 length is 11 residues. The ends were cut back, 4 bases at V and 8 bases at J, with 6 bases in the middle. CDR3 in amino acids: CASSARDEQFF. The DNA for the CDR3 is TGTGCCAGCAGTGCTAGGGATGAGCAGTTCTTC.

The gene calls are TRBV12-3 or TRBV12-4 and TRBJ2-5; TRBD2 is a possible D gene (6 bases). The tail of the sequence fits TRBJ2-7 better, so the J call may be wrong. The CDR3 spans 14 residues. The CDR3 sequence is CASSRSGPNYEQYF. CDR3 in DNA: TGTGCCAGCAGCCGGAGCGGGCCGAACTACGAGCAGTACTTC.

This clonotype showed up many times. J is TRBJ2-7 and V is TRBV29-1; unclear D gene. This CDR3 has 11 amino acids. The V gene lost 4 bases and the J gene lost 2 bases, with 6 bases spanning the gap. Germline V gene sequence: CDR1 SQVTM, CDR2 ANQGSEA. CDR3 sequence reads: CSVVGPYEQYF. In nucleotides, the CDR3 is TGCAGCGTTGTCGGACCCTACGAGCAGTACTTC.

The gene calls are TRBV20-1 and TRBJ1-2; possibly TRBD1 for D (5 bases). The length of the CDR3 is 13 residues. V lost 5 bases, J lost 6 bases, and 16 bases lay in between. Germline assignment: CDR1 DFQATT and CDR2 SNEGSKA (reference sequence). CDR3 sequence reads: CSARVPGTDGYTF. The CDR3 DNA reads TGCAGTGCTCGAGTCCCCGGGACGGATGGCTACACCTTC.

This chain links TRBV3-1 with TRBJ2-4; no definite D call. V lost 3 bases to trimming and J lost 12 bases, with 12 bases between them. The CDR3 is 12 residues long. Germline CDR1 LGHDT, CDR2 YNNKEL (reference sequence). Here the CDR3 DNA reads TGTGCCAGCAGCCACCCAAACTCCAATCAGTACTTC. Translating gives CASSHPNSNQYF.

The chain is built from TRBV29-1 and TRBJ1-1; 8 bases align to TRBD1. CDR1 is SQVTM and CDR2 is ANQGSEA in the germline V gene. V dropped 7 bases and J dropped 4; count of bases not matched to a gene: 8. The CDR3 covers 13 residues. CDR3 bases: TGCAGCGCCCGGACAGGGTACAGCACTGAAGCTTTCTTT. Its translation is CSARTGYSTEAFF. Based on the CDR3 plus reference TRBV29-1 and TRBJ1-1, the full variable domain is SAVISQKPSRDICQRGTSLTIQCQVDSQVTMMFWYRQQPGQSLTLIATANQGSEATYESGFVIDKFPISRPNLTFSTLTVSNMSPEDSSIYLCSARTGYSTEAFFGQGTRLTVV.

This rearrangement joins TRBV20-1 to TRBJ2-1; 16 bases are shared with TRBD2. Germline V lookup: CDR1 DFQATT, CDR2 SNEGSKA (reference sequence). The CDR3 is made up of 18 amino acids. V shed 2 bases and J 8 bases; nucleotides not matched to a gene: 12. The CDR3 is CSARSFSGTSGRVDEQFF. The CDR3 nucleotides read TGCAGTGCTAGATCCTTCTCCGGGACTAGCGGGAGGGTGGATGAGCAGTTCTTC.

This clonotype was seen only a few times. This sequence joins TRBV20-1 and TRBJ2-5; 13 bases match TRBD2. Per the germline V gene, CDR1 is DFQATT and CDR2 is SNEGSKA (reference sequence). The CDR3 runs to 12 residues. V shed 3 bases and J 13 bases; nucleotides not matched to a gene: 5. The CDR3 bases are TGCAGTGCTAGTGGACTAGCGGGAGATGGGTACTTC. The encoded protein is CSASGLAGDGYF.

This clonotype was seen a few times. The CDR3 DNA reads TGCAGCGTTGAAGATGGAGGGGATCAGCCCCAGCATTTT. Protein: CSVEDGGDQPQHF. V and J are TRBV29-1 and TRBJ1-5; tentative D call: TRBD1 (5 bases). Deletions cut 0 bases from V and 5 bases from J, with 8 bases between. The CDR3 loop spans 13 amino acids. In germline, CDR1 is SQVTM, CDR2 ANQGSEA.

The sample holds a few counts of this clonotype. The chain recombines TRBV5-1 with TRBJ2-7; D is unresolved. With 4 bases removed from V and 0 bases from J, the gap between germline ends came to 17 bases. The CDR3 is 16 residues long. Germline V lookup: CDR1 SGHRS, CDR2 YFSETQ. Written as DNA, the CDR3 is TGCGCCAGCAGCACAACCTCGGACCGACCCTCCTACGAGCAGTACTTC. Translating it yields CASSTTSDRPSYEQYF.

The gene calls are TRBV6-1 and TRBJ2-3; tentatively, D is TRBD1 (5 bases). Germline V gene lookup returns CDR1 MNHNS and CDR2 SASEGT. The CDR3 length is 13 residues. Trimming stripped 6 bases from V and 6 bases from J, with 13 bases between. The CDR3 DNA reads TGTGCCAGCAGCAGACAGTTTTGGGATACGCAGTATTTT. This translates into CASSRQFWDTQYF.

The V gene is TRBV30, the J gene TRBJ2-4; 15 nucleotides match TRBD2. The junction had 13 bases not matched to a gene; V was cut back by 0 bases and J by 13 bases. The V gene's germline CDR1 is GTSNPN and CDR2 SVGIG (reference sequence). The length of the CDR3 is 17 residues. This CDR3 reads CAWSVGWTSGRAGEQYF. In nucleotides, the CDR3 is TGTGCCTGGAGTGTAGGTTGGACTAGCGGGAGGGCGGGAGAGCAGTACTTC.

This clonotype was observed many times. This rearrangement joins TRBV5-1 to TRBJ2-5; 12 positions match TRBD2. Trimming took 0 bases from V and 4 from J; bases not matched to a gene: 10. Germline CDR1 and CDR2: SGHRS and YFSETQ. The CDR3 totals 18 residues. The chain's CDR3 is CASSLGRRLAGEGETQYF. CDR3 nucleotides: TGCGCCAGCAGCTTGGGGCGAAGACTAGCGGGAGAGGGAGAGACCCAGTACTTC.

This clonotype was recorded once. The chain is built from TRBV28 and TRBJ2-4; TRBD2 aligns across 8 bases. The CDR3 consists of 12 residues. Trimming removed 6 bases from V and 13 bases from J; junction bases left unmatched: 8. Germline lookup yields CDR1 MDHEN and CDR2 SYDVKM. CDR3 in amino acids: CASSQTSEAQYF. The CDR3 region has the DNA TGTGCCAGCAGCCAGACTAGCGAGGCGCAGTACTTC.

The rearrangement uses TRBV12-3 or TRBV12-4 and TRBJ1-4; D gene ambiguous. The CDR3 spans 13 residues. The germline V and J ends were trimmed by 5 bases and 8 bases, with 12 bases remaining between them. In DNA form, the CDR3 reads TGTGCCAGCAGTAACGGTTTCAAAGAAAAACTGTTTTTT. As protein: CASSNGFKEKLFF.

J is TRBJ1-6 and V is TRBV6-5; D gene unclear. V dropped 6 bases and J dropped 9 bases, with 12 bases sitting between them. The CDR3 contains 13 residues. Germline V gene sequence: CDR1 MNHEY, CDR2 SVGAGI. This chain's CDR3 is CASSPVLGSPLHF. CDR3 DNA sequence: TGTGCCAGCAGCCCGGTTCTCGGTTCACCCCTCCACTTT.

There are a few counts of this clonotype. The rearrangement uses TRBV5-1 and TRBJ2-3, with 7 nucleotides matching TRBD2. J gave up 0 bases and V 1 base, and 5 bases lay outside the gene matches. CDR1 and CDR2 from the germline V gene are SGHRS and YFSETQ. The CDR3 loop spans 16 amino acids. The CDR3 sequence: CASSLLVAGSTDTQYF. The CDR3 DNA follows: TGCGCCAGCAGCTTGTTGGTAGCGGGTAGCACAGATACGCAGTATTTT.

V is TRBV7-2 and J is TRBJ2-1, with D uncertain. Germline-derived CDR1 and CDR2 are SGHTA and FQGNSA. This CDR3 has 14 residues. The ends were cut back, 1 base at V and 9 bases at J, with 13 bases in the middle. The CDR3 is CASSLDPPSVEQFF. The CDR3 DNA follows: TGTGCCAGCAGCTTAGATCCCCCTAGTGTTGAGCAGTTCTTC. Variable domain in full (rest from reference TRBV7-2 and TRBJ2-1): GAGVSQSPSNKVTEKGKDVELRCDPISGHTALYWYRQSLGQGLEFLIYFQGNSAPDKSGLPSDRFSAERTGGSVSTLTIQRTQQEDSAVYLCASSLDPPSVEQFFGPGTRLTVL.